What follows are 13 T cell receptor beta chains derived from one specimen sequenced in a study of T cells in Graves' hyperthyroidism and ophthalmopathy. There were TCR beta CDR3 regions amplified from RNA transcripts. During a first-round RT-PCR of the TCR CDR3, the HTBI primer set was used. One entry per CDR3 protein, called by TCRdb with MiXCR from the multiplex PCR reads. There are about 610,000 distinct CDR3 sequences in the sample; 14% to 15% occur only once, and around 4.1% lies in the top ten. The specimen was blood. The receptors come from a woman in her thirties or forties with Graves' ophthalmopathy.

There are many counts of this clonotype. The rearrangement links TRBV7-2 to TRBJ2-5; D is uncertain. The CDR3 loop spans 12 amino acids. V was shortened by 5 bases and J by 6 bases, with 10 bases between the two germline ends. The germline V gene has CDR1 SGHTA and CDR2 FQGNSA. The CDR3 loop reads CASSRRYKTQYF. The CDR3 coding sequence is TGTGCCAGCAGCCGCCGCTATAAGACCCAGTACTTC.

The chain joins TRBV11-2 to TRBJ1-2; a weak D match, TRBD1 (6 bases). This CDR3 spans 13 amino acids. V gave up 8 bases and J gave up 4 bases, with 14 bases separating them. Germline V lookup: CDR1 SGHAT, CDR2 FQNNGV. The CDR3 here is CASGPSDSYGYTF. The CDR3, as DNA: TGTGCCAGCGGCCCCTCGGACAGCTATGGCTACACCTTC.

In its sample, this clonotype was seen many times. The chain links TRBV4-3 to TRBJ2-7, with a weak D call TRBD1 (5 bases). CDR1 and CDR2 from the germline V gene are LGHNA and YSLEER. This CDR3 spans 13 amino acids. Trimming left V 0 bases short and J 12 bases short, with 15 bases between. CDR3 sequence reads: CASSQDGASSPYF. The CDR3 DNA sequence: TGCGCCAGCAGCCAAGATGGGGCCAGCTCCCCGTACTTC.

This clonotype was found many times. The chain joins TRBV7-2 to TRBJ1-1; D gene unclear. The CDR3 has 12 amino acids. The germline V gene encodes CDR1 SGHTA and CDR2 FQGNSA. The V end lost 5 bases, the J end lost 4 bases, and 8 bases lay between the germline ends. The CDR3 reads CASSKGGTEAFF. The CDR3 DNA reads as TGTGCCAGCAGCAAAGGTGGCACTGAAGCTTTCTTT.

There are many counts of this clonotype. The chain is built from TRBV20-1 and TRBJ2-5; 10 bases map to TRBD2. Germline V lookup: CDR1 DFQATT, CDR2 SNEGSKA (reference sequence). This CDR3 comprises 14 residues. Unmatched junction bases numbered 5, after V lost 5 bases and J lost 2 bases. The CDR3 nucleotides read TGCAGTGCTCGGACTAGCGGAATACAAGAGACCCAGTACTTC. This encodes CSARTSGIQETQYF.

This clonotype was detected many times. The CDR3 DNA follows: TGTGCCAGCAGTTTATTTCTCCGGTCGGACATTCAGTACTTC. Translating gives CASSLFLRSDIQYF. The chain has TRBV27 and TRBJ2-4; D unclear. The germline V gene encodes CDR1 MNHEY and CDR2 SMNVEV (reference sequence). Trimming stripped 1 base from V and 8 bases from J, with 12 bases between. The CDR3 is 14 residues long.

This clonotype was seen at least ten times. The rearrangement uses TRBV29-1 and TRBJ1-1, with D unresolved. Deletions cut 3 bases from V and 10 bases from J, with 15 bases between. This CDR3 has 12 residues. Germline values: CDR1 SQVTM, CDR2 ANQGSEA. The CDR3 is CSVDKTGVGAFF. The CDR3 coding sequence is TGCAGCGTTGACAAGACCGGAGTTGGAGCTTTCTTT.

This clonotype was detected only once. The CDR3 here is CASSLFGRRTQYF. CDR3 nucleotide sequence: TGTGCCAGCAGCCTCTTCGGACGGAGGACCCAGTACTTC. The chain carries TRBV27 and TRBJ2-5; no clear D. CDR3 length: 13 residues. The V gene's germline CDR1 is MNHEY and CDR2 SMNVEV (reference sequence). V was pared by 6 bases and J by 7 bases, with 15 bases between.

The gene calls are TRBV12-5 and TRBJ2-2; 10 bases match TRBD2. CDR3 length equals 17 residues. With V trimmed by 0 bases and J by 7 bases, 8 bases remained unmatched. Germline-derived CDR1 and CDR2 are LGHNT and FRNRAP. The CDR3 reads CASGLVGLAGVSGELFF. The CDR3 nucleotides are TGTGCTAGTGGTTTGGTGGGGCTAGCGGGAGTAAGCGGGGAGCTGTTTTTT.

Many counts were recorded for this clonotype. This chain's CDR3 is CASSVGGGLPYEQYF. CDR3 DNA: TGTGCCAGCAGCGTGGGTGGCGGCCTACCCTACGAGCAGTACTTC. The chain uses TRBV9 and TRBJ2-7; no clear D. Germline loops: CDR1 SGDLS, CDR2 YYNGEE. The CDR3 sequence is 15 residues long. V lost 2 bases and J 2 bases, leaving 14 bases between the germline ends. Full variable domain (missing parts from reference TRBV9 and TRBJ2-7): DSGVTQTPKHLITATGQRVTLRCSPRSGDLSVYWYQQSLDQGLQFLIQYYNGEERAKGNILERFSAQQFPDLHSELNLSSLELGDSALYFCASSVGGGLPYEQYFGPGTRLTVT.

This clonotype was seen a few times. V gene TRBV15 combines with J gene TRBJ2-3; 10 nucleotides align to TRBD2. CDR1 and CDR2 (germline): LNHNV, YYDKDF (reference sequence). There are 17 residues in the CDR3. Trimming took 0 bases from V and 0 from J; bases not matched to a gene: 3. CDR3 in DNA: TGTGCCACCAGCAGAGATAGCGGGAGGACTAGCACAGATACGCAGTATTTT. Amino acids: CATSRDSGRTSTDTQYF.

This clonotype showed up many times. J is TRBJ1-2 and V is TRBV28, with D perhaps matching TRBD1 (6 bases). Trimming cost V 6 bases and J 5 bases, with 16 bases left between them. Germline CDR1 is MDHEN and CDR2 is SYDVKM. This CDR3 has 14 amino acids. This CDR3 is CASRGEGQGYGYTF. The CDR3 DNA sequence: TGTGCCAGCAGGGGAGAGGGACAAGGTTATGGCTACACCTTC.

This clonotype appeared many times. V gene TRBV10-2 combines with J gene TRBJ2-5, with TRBD2 matching over 10 bases. Germline CDR1 is WSHSY and CDR2 is SAAADI. There are 15 residues in the CDR3. The V segment lost 8 bases and the J segment 5 bases; nucleotides outside the gene matches: 11. This CDR3 reads CASWDPSGGGETQYF. As DNA, the CDR3 is TGCGCCAGCTGGGACCCTAGCGGGGGTGGCGAGACCCAGTACTTC.